The 2 T cell receptor beta chains in this list originate from one sample, sequenced in a study of blood T cell repertoires in COVID-19. The protocol was immunoSEQ multiplex PCR, while the TCRdb copy is restricted to in-frame clones and leaves out a portion. Of about 220,000 clones listed, approximately 84% are singletons. The sample comprised peripheral blood. The receptors were sampled from a woman aged 25 to 39 who had recovered from COVID-19.

The rearrangement uses TRBV7-7 and TRBJ2-2; the D is unclear. Looked up from germline, CDR1 is SSHAT and CDR2 is FNYEAQ (reference sequence). CDR3 length equals 13 residues. V was shortened by 5 bases and J by 6 bases, with 10 bases between the two germline ends. The CDR3 reads CASSLQMSGELFF. CDR3 DNA: TGTGCCAGCAGCCTCCAGATGTCCGGGGAGCTGTTTTTT.

The chain recombines TRBV7-2 with TRBJ1-3, with 7 positions matching TRBD1. Trimming took 3 bases from V and 1 from J; bases not matched to a gene: 6. Germline V gene sequence: CDR1 SGHTA, CDR2 FQGNSA. The CDR3 sequence is 16 residues long. CDR3 DNA sequence: TGTGCCAGCAGCTTGGGGACAGCCGGATCTGGAAACACCATATATTTT. Amino acid sequence: CASSLGTAGSGNTIYF.